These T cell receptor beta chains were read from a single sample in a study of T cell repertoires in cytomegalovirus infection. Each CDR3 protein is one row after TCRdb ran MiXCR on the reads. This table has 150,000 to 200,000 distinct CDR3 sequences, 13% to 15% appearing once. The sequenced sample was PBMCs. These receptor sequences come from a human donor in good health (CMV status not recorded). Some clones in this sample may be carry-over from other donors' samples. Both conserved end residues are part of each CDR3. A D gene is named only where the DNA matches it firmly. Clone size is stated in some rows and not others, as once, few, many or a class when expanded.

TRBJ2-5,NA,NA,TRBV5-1,CASSSGDETQYF,TGCGCCAGCAGCTCCGGGGATGAGACCCAGTACTTC
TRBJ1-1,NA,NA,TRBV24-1,CATSRNRNTEAFF,TGTGCCACCAGTCGGAACAGGAACACTGAAGCTTTCTTT
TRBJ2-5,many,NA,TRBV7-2,CASSLFYGKETQYF,TGTGCCAGCAGCTTATTCTACGGAAAAGAGACCCAGTACTTC
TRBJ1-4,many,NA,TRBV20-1,CSARVGISGGLEKLFF,TGCAGTGCTAGAGTTGGAATCTCGGGAGGTTTAGAAAAACTGTTTTTT
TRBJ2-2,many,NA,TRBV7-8,CASSLVGSDAGELFF,TGTGCCAGCAGCTTAGTAGGGTCTGATGCCGGGGAGCTGTTTTTT
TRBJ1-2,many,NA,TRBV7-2,CASSLAQAHGYTF,TGTGCCAGCAGCTTAGCCCAGGCTCATGGCTACACCTTC
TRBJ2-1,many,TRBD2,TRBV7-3,CASSLTGGPEGEQFF,TGTGCCAGCAGCTTAACGGGAGGGCCGGAGGGTGAGCAGTTCTTC
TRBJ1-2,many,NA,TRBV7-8,CASSSRLAYGYTF,TGTGCCAGCAGCTCCCGACTGGCCTATGGCTACACCTTC
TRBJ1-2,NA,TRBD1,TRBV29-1,CSGYGRTGRTNYGYTF,TGCAGCGGATACGGCAGGACAGGGCGTACTAACTATGGCTACACCTTC
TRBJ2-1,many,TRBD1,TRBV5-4,CASSLDRGRYNEQFF,TGTGCCAGCAGCTTGGACAGGGGGCGGTACAATGAGCAGTTCTTC